The clone carrying this T cell receptor beta chain came up a few times. Its antigen is undetermined. These data are taken from a study of cytomegalovirus exposure and HLA in healthy donors. Whole-study findings and limits: Presence/absence comparisons presumed near-even sequencing depth among donors. In a later analysis, at a false discovery rate of 0.05, 17,000 or so TCR beta sequences matched HLA alleles.

V was clipped by 5 bases and J by 8 bases, with 9 bases between them. Germline V gene lookup returns CDR1 MNHEY and CDR2 SVGAGI. The CDR3 contains 12 residues. The PCR made use of 60 Vbeta and 13 Jbeta primers. Measured with immunoSEQ multiplex PCR; TCRdb has only the in-frame clones, and not every one. The sample includes over 200,000 clones, 70% to 85% of them seen just once. The rearrangement links TRBV6-5 to TRBJ1-4; no definite D call. The TCR was taken from a male donor in good health and CMV-seronegative. Sequencing input: PBMCs. The CDR3 here is CASSAGREKLFF. CDR3 sequence (DNA): TGTGCCAGCAGTGCGGGTCGGGAAAAACTGTTTTTT.